The clone carrying this T cell receptor beta chain has a count of ten or more. The antigen is not known. Looked up from germline, CDR1 is MNHNY and CDR2 is SVGAGI (reference sequence). The CDR3 consists of 14 residues. The ends were cut back, 2 bases at V and 0 bases at J, with 5 bases in the middle. The sample is drawn from a study of human T cells and chemical hapten exposure. Study background: Across the whole study, which lasted roughly five months, patients were given diphenylcyclopropenone on the scalp once a week.

This sample's time point: pre-sensitization, week 0. The treatment denotes: therapeutic diphenylcyclopropenone sensitization with weekly scalp DPC. Study-wide results and limits: Versus controls, expanded TCRs had significantly more large CDR3 similarity clusters. PT1 expanded TCR counts correlated positively with patch test score.

One entry per CDR3 protein, called by TCRdb with MiXCR from the RACE reads. The data contain under 300,000 distinct CDR3 sequences, 7.7% of them singletons. V and J are TRBV6-6 and TRBJ1-3, with D unclear. The origin of this receptor is a man younger than 35 with alopecia areata. Some clones in this sample may be carry-over from other donors' samples. Sample: whole blood, taken in connection with sensitization to the hapten diphenylcyclopropenone (DPC). CDR3 coding DNA: TGTGCCAGCAGTTACGGCGGCTCTGGAAACACCATATATTTT. Amino acid sequence: CASSYGGSGNTIYF.